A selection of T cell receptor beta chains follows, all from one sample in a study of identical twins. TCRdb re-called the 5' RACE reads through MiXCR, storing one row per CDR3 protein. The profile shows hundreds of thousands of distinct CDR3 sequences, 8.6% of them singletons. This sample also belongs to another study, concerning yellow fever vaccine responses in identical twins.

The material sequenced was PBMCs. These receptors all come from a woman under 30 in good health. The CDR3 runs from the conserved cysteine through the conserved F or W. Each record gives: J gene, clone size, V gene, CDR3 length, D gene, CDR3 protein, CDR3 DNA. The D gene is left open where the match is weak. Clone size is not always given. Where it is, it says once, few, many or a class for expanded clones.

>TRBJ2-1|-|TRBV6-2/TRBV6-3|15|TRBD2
CASSSFGLAGGEQFF
TGTGCCAGCAGTTCATTCGGACTAGCGGGAGGTGAGCAGTTCTTC
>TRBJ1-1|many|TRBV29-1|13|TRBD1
CSVEQGEGTEAFF
TGCAGCGTTGAACAGGGGGAAGGGACTGAAGCTTTCTTT
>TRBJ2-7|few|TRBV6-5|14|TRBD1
CASSLTGGMGEQYF
TGTGCCAGCAGTTTAACAGGGGGTATGGGCGAGCAGTACTTC
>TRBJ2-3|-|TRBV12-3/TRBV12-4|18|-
CASTRPERGLNPTDTQYF
TGTGCCAGCACCAGGCCCGAGAGGGGACTTAATCCCACAGATACGCAGTATTTT
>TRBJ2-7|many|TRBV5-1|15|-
CASSLDPGGAYEQYF
TGCGCCAGCAGCTTGGATCCAGGGGGGGCCTACGAGCAGTACTTC
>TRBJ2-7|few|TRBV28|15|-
CASSLSSQRSYEQYF
TGTGCCAGCAGTTTATCGTCCCAGCGGAGCTACGAGCAGTACTTC
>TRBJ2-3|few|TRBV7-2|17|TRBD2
CASSESTSGRAKDTQYF
TGTGCCAGCAGCGAAAGTACTAGCGGGAGGGCCAAAGATACGCAGTATTTT
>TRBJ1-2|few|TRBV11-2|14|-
CASSPGGFSYGYTF
TGTGCCAGCAGCCCGGGAGGGTTCAGCTATGGCTACACCTTC
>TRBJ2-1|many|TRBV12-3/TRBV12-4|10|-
CASSHTGKFF
TGTGCCAGCAGCCATACAGGGAAGTTCTTC
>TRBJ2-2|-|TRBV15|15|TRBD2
CATSRPRGGIGELFF
TGTGCCACCAGCAGACCTCGGGGAGGGATCGGGGAGCTGTTTTTT
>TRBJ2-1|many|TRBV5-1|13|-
CASSLALTGEQFF
TGCGCCAGCAGCTTGGCGCTAACGGGTGAGCAGTTCTTC